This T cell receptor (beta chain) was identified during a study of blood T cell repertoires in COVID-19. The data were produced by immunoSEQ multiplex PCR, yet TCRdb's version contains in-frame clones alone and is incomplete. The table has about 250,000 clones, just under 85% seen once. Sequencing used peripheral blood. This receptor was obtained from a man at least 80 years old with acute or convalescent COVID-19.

In nucleotides, the CDR3 is TGTGCCAGCAGCCTTGGGTCGGGGTTTGGAAACACCATATATTTT. Its translation: CASSLGSGFGNTIYF. The rearrangement links TRBV3-1 (or the pseudogene TRBV3-2) to TRBJ1-3; D is uncertain. The CDR3 runs 15 residues. Trimming took off 4 bases at V and 3 bases at J, with 13 bases between the two ends. Germline lookup yields CDR1 LGHDT and CDR2 YNNKEL (reference sequence).